Described below is a single T cell receptor beta chain sequence and its context. Its specificity is unknown. This CDR3 is 13 amino acids long. From germline, CDR1 is DFQATT and CDR2 SNEGSKA (reference sequence). The data are from a study of T cells expressing NK-cell markers. The study, taken as a whole, reports: Six donors had dominant NKG2C+ clonotypes that comprised roughly 1.0-8% of their CD8+ T cells.

The TCR beta cDNA came from 5'RACE template switching with UMIs. TCRdb re-analyzed the 5' RACE reads; it lists each CDR3 protein once, without DNA. Its clone listing holds about half a million distinct CDR3 sequences. This chain joins TRBV20-1 and TRBJ2-2. This receptor was obtained from a woman aged 50 to 60 in good health. The sample taken for sequencing was blood T cells: a sorted CD56 or NKG2C T cell subset, CD4+ or CD8+ T cells, or bulk PBMC T cells (not recorded which). This chain's CDR3 is CSARELGTGELFF.